This entry concerns a single T cell receptor (beta chain). The antigen is unknown. The V and J ends lost 3 bases and 4 bases, in that order; junction bases with no gene match: 7. The CDR3 sequence is 14 residues long. Per germline, CDR1 GTSNPN and CDR2 SVGIG (reference sequence). TCRB transcripts that were expressed got sequenced, as all of the isolated RNA had been reverse transcribed. Profiled with immunoSEQ multiplex PCR; TCRdb holds only in-frame clones, not every one. The sample includes 220,000 or so clones, about 70% seen only once; the top ten take approximately 0.05%. This record belongs to a study of beta chain features in type 1 diabetes. For the study at large: The study examined about 110,000,000 sorted cells across all samples. General study results and limits: VDJ junctions from type 1 diabetes patients carried fewer insertions and larger deletions. Cells with high TCR expression could be over-represented when cDNA is sequenced.

Only one heparinised blood draw was taken per donor, and its volume averaged roughly 120 mL. This TCR was sampled from a man younger than 45 in good health. V usage is TRBV30 and J usage is TRBJ2-3, with TRBD1 matching over 7 bases. The sample comprised naive CD4+ T cells from blood. In DNA form, the CDR3 reads TGTGCCTGGAGCGATACTAGGGGGCCAGATACGCAGTATTTT. It is translated as CAWSDTRGPDTQYF.